This TCR beta chain was sequenced in a study of cytomegalovirus exposure and HLA in healthy donors. The wider study: Counted in an early data release were about 85 million unique TCRs from HLA-typed donors.

V lost 4 bases to trimming and J lost 2 bases; unmatched junction nucleotides: 4. This CDR3 contains 15 residues. From germline, CDR1 is MGHDK and CDR2 SYGVNS. This PCR relied on a set of 60 Vbeta primers and 13 Jbeta primers. Clones were read by immunoSEQ multiplex PCR, and TCRdb kept only the in-frame ones, dropping some. The top ten hold approximately 0.83% of the sample, which has about 100,000 clones, about 80% seen once. Sequencing was performed on PBMCs. The chain is built from TRBV25-1 and TRBJ2-7, with 11 positions matching TRBD2. This clonotype originated in a woman aged 55-69 years in good health and CMV-seronegative. CDR3 bases: TGTGCCAGCAGTGCCACTAGCGGGAGTCCCTACGAGCAGTACTTC. Translation gives CASSATSGSPYEQYF.